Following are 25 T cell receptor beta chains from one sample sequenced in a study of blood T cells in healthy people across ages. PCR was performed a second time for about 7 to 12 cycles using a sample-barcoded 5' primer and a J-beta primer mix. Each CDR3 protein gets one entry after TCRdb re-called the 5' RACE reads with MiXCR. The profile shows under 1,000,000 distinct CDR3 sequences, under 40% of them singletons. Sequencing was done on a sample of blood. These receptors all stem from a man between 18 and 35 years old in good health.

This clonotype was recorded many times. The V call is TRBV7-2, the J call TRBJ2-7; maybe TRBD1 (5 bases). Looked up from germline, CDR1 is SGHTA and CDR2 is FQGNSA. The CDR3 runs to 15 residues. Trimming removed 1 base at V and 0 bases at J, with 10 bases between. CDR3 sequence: CASSLGGRVSYEQYF. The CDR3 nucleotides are TGTGCCAGCAGCTTAGGCGGCAGGGTCTCCTACGAGCAGTACTTC.

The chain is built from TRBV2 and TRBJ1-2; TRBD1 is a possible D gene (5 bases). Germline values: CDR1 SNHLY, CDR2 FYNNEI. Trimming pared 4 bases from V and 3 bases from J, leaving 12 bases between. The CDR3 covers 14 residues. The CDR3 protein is CASSAQARDYGYTF. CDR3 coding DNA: TGTGCCAGCAGTGCGCAGGCCAGGGACTATGGCTACACCTTC.

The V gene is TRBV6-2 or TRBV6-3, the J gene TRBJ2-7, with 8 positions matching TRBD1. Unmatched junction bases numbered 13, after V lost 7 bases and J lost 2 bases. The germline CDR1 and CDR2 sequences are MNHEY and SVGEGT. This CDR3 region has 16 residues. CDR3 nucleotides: TGTGCCAGCAACTCCGGGACAGGCGAGACCGCCTACGAGCAGTACTTC. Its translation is CASNSGTGETAYEQYF.

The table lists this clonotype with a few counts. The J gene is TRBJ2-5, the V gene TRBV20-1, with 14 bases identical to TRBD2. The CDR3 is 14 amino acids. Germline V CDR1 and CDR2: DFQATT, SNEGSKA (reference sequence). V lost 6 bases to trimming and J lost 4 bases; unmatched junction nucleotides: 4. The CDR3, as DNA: TGCAGTGCAACCGGGACTAGCGGGGGAGAGACCCAGTACTTC. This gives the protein CSATGTSGGETQYF.

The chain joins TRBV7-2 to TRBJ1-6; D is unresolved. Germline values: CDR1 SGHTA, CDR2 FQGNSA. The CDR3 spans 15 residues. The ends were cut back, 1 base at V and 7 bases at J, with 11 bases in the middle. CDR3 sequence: CASSLGGVRNSPLHF. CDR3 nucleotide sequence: TGTGCCAGCAGCTTAGGGGGAGTGAGAAATTCACCCCTCCACTTT.

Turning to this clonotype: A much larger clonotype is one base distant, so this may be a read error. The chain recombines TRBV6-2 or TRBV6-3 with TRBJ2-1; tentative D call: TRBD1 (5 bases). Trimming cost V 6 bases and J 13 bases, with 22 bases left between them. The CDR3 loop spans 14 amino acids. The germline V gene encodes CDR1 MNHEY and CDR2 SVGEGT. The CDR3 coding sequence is TGTGCCAGCAGGCAGACAGAACCTCAAGAGACCCAGTTCTTC. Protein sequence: CASRQTEPQETQFF.

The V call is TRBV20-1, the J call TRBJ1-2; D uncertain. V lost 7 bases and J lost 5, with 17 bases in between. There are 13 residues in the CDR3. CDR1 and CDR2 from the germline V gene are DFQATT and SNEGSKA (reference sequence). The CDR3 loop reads CSVPVEGGYGYTF. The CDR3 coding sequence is TGCAGTGTTCCGGTAGAGGGCGGATATGGCTACACCTTC.

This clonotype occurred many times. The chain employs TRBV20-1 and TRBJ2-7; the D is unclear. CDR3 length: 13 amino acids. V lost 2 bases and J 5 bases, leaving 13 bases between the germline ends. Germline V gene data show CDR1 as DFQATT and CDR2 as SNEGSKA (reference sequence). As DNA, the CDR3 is TGCAGTGCTAGACCTCTGGAGTGGGACGAGCAGTACTTC. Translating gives CSARPLEWDEQYF.

The CDR3 sequence: CSARDRIWSNQPQHF. CDR3 in DNA: TGCAGTGCTAGAGATCGAATCTGGAGCAATCAGCCCCAGCATTTT. The chain uses TRBV20-1 and TRBJ1-5; no clear D. The CDR3 is made up of 15 amino acids. The germline V and J ends were trimmed by 0 bases and 1 base, with 10 bases remaining between them. Germline V CDR1 and CDR2: DFQATT, SNEGSKA (reference sequence).

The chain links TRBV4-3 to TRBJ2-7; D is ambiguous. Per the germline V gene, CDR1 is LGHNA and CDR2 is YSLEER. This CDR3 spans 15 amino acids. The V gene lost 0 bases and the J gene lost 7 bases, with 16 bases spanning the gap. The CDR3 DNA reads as TGCGCCAGCAGCCAAGATTTAGCTAGGAGCAATGAGCAGTACTTC. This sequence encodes CASSQDLARSNEQYF.

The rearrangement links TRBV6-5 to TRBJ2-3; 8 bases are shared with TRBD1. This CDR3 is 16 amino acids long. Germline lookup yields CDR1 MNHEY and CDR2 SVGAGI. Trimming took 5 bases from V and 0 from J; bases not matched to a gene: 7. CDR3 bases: TGTGCCAGCAGTATAACAGGGGGAACTAGCACAGATACGCAGTATTTT. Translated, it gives CASSITGGTSTDTQYF.

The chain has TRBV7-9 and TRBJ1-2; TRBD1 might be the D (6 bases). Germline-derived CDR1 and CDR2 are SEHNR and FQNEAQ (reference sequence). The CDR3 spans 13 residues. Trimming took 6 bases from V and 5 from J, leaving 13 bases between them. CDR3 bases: TGTGCCAGCAGTTTTGACAGGCTTTATGGCTACACCTTC. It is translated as CASSFDRLYGYTF.

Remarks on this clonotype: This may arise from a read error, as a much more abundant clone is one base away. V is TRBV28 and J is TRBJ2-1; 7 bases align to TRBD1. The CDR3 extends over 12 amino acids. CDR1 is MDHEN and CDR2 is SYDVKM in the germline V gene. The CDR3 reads CAGSSTGNEQFF. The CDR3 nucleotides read TGTGCCGGCAGCTCGACAGGGAATGAGCAGTTCTTC.

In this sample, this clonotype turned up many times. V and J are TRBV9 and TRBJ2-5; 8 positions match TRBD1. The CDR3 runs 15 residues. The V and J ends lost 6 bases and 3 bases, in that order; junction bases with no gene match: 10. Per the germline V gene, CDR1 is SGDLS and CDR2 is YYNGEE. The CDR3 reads CASNPSGQGKETQYF. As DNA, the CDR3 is TGTGCCAGCAACCCCTCCGGACAGGGCAAAGAGACCCAGTACTTC.

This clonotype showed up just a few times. In DNA, the CDR3 is TGTGCCAGCAGCTTCCCAGACAGTCACAATGAGCAGTTCTTC. It yields the protein CASSFPDSHNEQFF. The rearrangement joins TRBV7-3 to TRBJ2-1; D may be TRBD1 (5 bases). The V gene lost 3 bases and the J gene lost 5 bases, with 11 bases spanning the gap. CDR1 is SGHTA and CDR2 is FQGTGA in the germline V gene. The length of the CDR3 is 14 residues.

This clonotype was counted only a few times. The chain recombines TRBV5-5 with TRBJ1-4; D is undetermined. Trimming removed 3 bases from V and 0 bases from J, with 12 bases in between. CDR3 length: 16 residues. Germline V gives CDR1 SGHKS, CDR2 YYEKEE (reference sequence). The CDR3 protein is CASSSPEIATNEKLFF. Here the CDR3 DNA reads TGTGCCAGCAGCTCGCCCGAGATTGCAACTAATGAAAAACTGTTTTTT. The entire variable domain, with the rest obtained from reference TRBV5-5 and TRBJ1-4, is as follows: DAGVTQSPTHLIKTRGQQVTLRCSPISGHKSVSWYQQVLGQGPQFIFQYYEKEERGRGNFPDRFSARQFPNYSSELNVNALLLGDSALYLCASSSPEIATNEKLFFGSGTQLSVL.

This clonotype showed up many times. This chain's CDR3 is CASSRLGTSTDTQYF. CDR3 bases: TGTGCCAGCAGTCGACTGGGGACTAGCACAGATACGCAGTATTTT. The chain links TRBV27 to TRBJ2-3, with D possibly being TRBD2 (6 bases). CDR3 length: 15 amino acids. Germline V gene sequence: CDR1 MNHEY, CDR2 SMNVEV (reference sequence). Trimming took 5 bases from V and 0 from J, leaving 12 bases between them.

The CDR3 loop is CSARDPGKGNTIYF. For the CDR3, the DNA is TGCAGTGCTAGAGATCCAGGGAAAGGAAACACCATATATTTT. The chain employs TRBV20-1 and TRBJ1-3, with a tentative D call TRBD1 (5 bases). The CDR3 extends over 14 amino acids. Germline V gives CDR1 DFQATT, CDR2 SNEGSKA (reference sequence). Deletions cut 0 bases from V and 4 bases from J, with 10 bases between.

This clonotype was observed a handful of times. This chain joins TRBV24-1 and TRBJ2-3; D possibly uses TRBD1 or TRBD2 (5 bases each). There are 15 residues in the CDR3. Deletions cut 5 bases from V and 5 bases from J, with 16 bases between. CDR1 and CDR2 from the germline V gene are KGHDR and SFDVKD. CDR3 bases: TGTGCCACCAGTGTGGGCGGGCAGGGTGGAGATACGCAGTATTTT. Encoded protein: CATSVGGQGGDTQYF.

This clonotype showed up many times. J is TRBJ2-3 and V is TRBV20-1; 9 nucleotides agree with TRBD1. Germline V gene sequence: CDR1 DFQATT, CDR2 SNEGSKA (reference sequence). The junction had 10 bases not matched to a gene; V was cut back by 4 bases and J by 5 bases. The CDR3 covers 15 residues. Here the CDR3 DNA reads TGCAGTGCTACATCCCACAGGGGGCGATTAGATACGCAGTATTTT. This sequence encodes CSATSHRGRLDTQYF.

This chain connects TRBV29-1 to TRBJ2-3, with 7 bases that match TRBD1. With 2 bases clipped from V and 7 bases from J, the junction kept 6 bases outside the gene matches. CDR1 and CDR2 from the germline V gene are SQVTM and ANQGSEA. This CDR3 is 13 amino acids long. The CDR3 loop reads CSVEWTGAYTQYF. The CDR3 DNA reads TGCAGCGTTGAATGGACAGGAGCCTATACGCAGTATTTT.

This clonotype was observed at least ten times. The DNA for the CDR3 is TGTGCCAGCAGCTTAGTTAGCAGGACGAGTGAGCAGTTCTTC. As protein: CASSLVSRTSEQFF. This chain connects TRBV7-9 to TRBJ2-1; D not resolved. The CDR3 has 14 amino acids. CDR1 and CDR2 from the germline V gene are SEHNR and FQNEAQ (reference sequence). V lost 1 base to trimming and J lost 9 bases, with 13 bases between them.

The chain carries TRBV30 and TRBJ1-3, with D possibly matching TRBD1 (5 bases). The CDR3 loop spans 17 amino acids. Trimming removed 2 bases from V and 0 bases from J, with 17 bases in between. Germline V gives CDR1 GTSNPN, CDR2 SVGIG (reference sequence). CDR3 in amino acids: CAWSSWQGAPSGNTIYF. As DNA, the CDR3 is TGTGCCTGGAGTTCCTGGCAAGGGGCGCCCTCTGGAAACACCATATATTTT.

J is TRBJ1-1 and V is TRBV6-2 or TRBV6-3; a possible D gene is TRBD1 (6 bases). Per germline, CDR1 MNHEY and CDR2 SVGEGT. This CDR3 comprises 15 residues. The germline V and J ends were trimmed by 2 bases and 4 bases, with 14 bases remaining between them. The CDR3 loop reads CASSYPQGVGTEAFF. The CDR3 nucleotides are TGTGCCAGCAGTTACCCACAGGGTGTAGGCACTGAAGCTTTCTTT.

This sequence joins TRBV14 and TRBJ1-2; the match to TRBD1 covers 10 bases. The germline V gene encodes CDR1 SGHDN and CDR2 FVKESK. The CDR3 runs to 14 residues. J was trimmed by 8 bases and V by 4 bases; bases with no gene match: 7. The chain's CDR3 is CASSLRTGGTGYTF. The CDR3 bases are TGTGCCAGCAGCCTTCGGACAGGGGGAACGGGCTACACCTTC.